What follows are 21 T cell receptor beta chains derived from one specimen sequenced in a study of shared clonotypes between healthy human individuals. Data came from immunoSEQ multiplex PCR; TCRdb stores just in-frame clones and leaves some out. This sample has 450,000 to 700,000 clones; roughly 96% occur once, and the top ten carry 0.1% to 0.11%. Naive CD8 cells were CD45RO-negative, positively selected for CCR7, excluding terminally differentiated effector memory CD45RA+ cells. Material for sequencing was naive CD8+ T cells sorted from blood. These receptors originate from a woman aged 25-40 years in good health.

V usage is TRBV2 and J usage is TRBJ2-3, with D perhaps TRBD1 (6 bases). The CDR3 covers 14 residues. Between the trimmed V and J ends, which lost 4 bases and 0 bases, there was a span of 8 bases. In germline, CDR1 is SNHLY, CDR2 FYNNEI. The CDR3 DNA follows: TGTGCCAGCAGTGGGACAGCTAGCACAGATACGCAGTATTTT. This encodes CASSGTASTDTQYF.

This chain connects TRBV5-6 to TRBJ2-7, with 11 nucleotides matching TRBD2. The trim removed 4 bases at V and 3 bases at J, leaving 6 bases unmatched. This CDR3 has 15 residues. Germline lookup yields CDR1 SGHDT and CDR2 YYEEEE. This CDR3 reads CASSPVAGGSYEQYF. CDR3 bases: TGTGCCAGCAGCCCCGTAGCGGGAGGGAGCTACGAGCAGTACTTC.

The chain employs TRBV4-1 and TRBJ2-3, with 9 bases fitting TRBD2. This CDR3 has 15 residues. Germline V gene sequence: CDR1 MGHRA, CDR2 YSYEKL. V lost 4 bases to trimming and J lost 0 bases; unmatched junction nucleotides: 2. CDR3 coding DNA: TGCGCCAGCAGCCTCGGACTAGCGAGCACAGATACGCAGTATTTT. Translating gives CASSLGLASTDTQYF.

The chain joins TRBV15 to TRBJ2-1; D is unclear. Trimming took 4 bases from V and 4 from J, leaving 11 bases between them. Germline V gene data show CDR1 as LNHNV and CDR2 as YYDKDF (reference sequence). There are 14 residues in the CDR3. The CDR3 DNA reads as TGTGCCACCAGCAACTTAGGAGATTACAATGAGCAGTTCTTC. It is translated as CATSNLGDYNEQFF.

This rearrangement joins TRBV5-4 to TRBJ2-7, with TRBD2 matching over 8 bases. The CDR3 consists of 15 residues. Germline V gene sequence: CDR1 SGHNT, CDR2 YYREEE (reference sequence). V trimming: 1 base; J trimming: 5 bases; junction bases outside the gene matches: 8. DNA for the CDR3: TGTGCCAGCAGCTTGAGTTGGTCGGGGGGGGACGAGCAGTACTTC. This translates into CASSLSWSGGDEQYF.

The rearrangement links TRBV28 to TRBJ2-5; D not resolved. CDR1 and CDR2 (germline): MDHEN, SYDVKM. The CDR3 is made up of 17 amino acids. With 3 bases removed from V and 1 base from J, the gap between germline ends came to 18 bases. CDR3 residues: CASSLYPFLSPQETQYF. The CDR3 bases are TGTGCCAGCAGTTTGTACCCTTTCCTAAGCCCCCAAGAGACCCAGTACTTC.

This chain uses TRBV9 with TRBJ2-2, with a tentative D call TRBD2 (6 bases). The germline CDR1 and CDR2 sequences are SGDLS and YYNGEE. The CDR3 loop spans 16 amino acids. V was shortened by 4 bases and J by 1 base, with 14 bases between the two germline ends. The CDR3 spells CASSPWSSGNTGELFF. CDR3 coding DNA: TGTGCCAGCAGCCCTTGGAGTAGCGGGAACACCGGGGAGCTGTTTTTT.

The J gene is TRBJ1-2, the V gene TRBV10-3; 9 bases agree with TRBD1. The V gene end was trimmed by 8 bases and the J gene end by 11 bases; junction bases not matched to a gene: 6. The CDR3 loop spans 11 amino acids. The germline gives CDR1 ENHRY, CDR2 SYGVKD. In nucleotides, the CDR3 is TGTGCCATCGCGGGACAGGGATCTTACACCTTC. Translated, it gives CAIAGQGSYTF.

The V call is TRBV5-4, the J call TRBJ2-7, with 10 bases matching TRBD1. Trimming removed 4 bases from V and 7 bases from J; junction bases left unmatched: 8. The CDR3 is 14 residues long. CDR1 is SGHNT, CDR2 YYREEE, per germline (reference sequence). CDR3 nucleotide sequence: TGTGCCAGCAGCATCGGGACAGGGGTAACGGAGCAGTACTTC. Translation: CASSIGTGVTEQYF.

The chain recombines TRBV9 with TRBJ2-5; 10 bases are shared with TRBD1. Germline-derived CDR1 and CDR2 are SGDLS and YYNGEE. V was clipped by 5 bases and J by 3 bases; unmatched bases: 10. This CDR3 comprises 16 residues. CDR3 sequence (DNA): TGTGCCAGCAGTCTCAACCGGGACAGGGGAGAAGAGACCCAGTACTTC. This codes for CASSLNRDRGEETQYF.

The chain uses TRBV15 and TRBJ1-1; 7 bases fit TRBD1. J lost 7 bases, V lost 5 bases, and 4 bases had no gene match. The CDR3 runs 12 residues. CDR1 is LNHNV, CDR2 YYDKDF, per germline (reference sequence). This chain's CDR3 is CATSWTGGEAFF. Here the CDR3 DNA reads TGTGCCACCAGCTGGACAGGCGGTGAAGCTTTCTTT. The whole variable domain, remainder taken from reference TRBV15 and TRBJ1-1, is DAMVIQNPRYQVTQFGKPVTLSCSQTLNHNVMYWYQQKSSQAPKLLFHYYDKDFNNEADTPDNFQSRRPNTSFCFLDIRSPGLGDTAMYLCATSWTGGEAFFGQGTRLTVV.

The rearrangement uses TRBV5-6 and TRBJ2-7; D ambiguous. The germline gives CDR1 SGHDT, CDR2 YYEEEE. CDR3 length: 15 residues. V was pared by 0 bases and J by 0 bases, with 10 bases between. DNA for the CDR3: TGTGCCAGCAGCTTGGGGGCCGGTAGCTCCTACGAGCAGTACTTC. Translated, it gives CASSLGAGSSYEQYF.

The chain's CDR3 is CASSSYRETYEQYF. Here the CDR3 DNA reads TGTGCCAGCAGTAGCTACAGGGAAACCTACGAGCAGTACTTC. The rearrangement uses TRBV28 and TRBJ2-7, with a tentative D call TRBD1 (6 bases). Germline-derived CDR1 and CDR2 are MDHEN and SYDVKM. The CDR3 has 14 amino acids. V shed 5 bases and J shed 2 bases, with 13 bases lying between them.

This clone was counted between two and nine times. This chain joins TRBV10-3 and TRBJ1-5; D might be TRBD1 (5 bases). The CDR3 totals 15 residues. The germline V and J ends were trimmed by 5 bases and 5 bases, with 16 bases remaining between them. The germline V gene has CDR1 ENHRY and CDR2 SYGVKD. CDR3 region: CAISPGTAGDQPQHF. DNA for the CDR3: TGTGCCATCAGTCCGGGGACGGCGGGAGATCAGCCCCAGCATTTT.

This rearrangement joins TRBV11-2 to TRBJ2-7; D not resolved. V lost 5 bases and J lost 4, with 12 bases in between. The V gene's germline CDR1 is SGHAT and CDR2 FQNNGV. CDR3 length: 13 residues. In DNA, the CDR3 is TGTGCCAGCAGCCTTGACAACGGGTACGAGCAGTACTTC. Amino acids: CASSLDNGYEQYF.

V and J are TRBV5-1 and TRBJ2-5; D gene ambiguous. V lost 3 bases and J lost 1, with 4 bases in between. The germline V gene encodes CDR1 SGHRS and CDR2 YFSETQ. This CDR3 contains 12 residues. The CDR3 loop is CASSYSQETQYF. The CDR3 region has the DNA TGCGCCAGCAGCTACAGCCAAGAGACCCAGTACTTC.

Remarks on this clone: This same CDR3 is encoded by further DNA sequences in the sample. This chain links TRBV28 with TRBJ2-7; TRBD2 matches 11 bases. CDR1 is MDHEN, CDR2 SYDVKM, per germline. With V trimmed by 5 bases and J by 1 base, 4 bases remained unmatched. CDR3 length: 15 residues. CDR3 region: CASSPRLAGSYEQYF. The CDR3 coding sequence is TGTGCCAGCAGTCCCAGACTAGCGGGGTCCTACGAGCAGTACTTC.

V gene TRBV5-4 combines with J gene TRBJ1-3, with D perhaps TRBD1 (5 bases). CDR3 length equals 15 residues. With 5 bases removed from V and 3 bases from J, the gap between germline ends came to 15 bases. Germline values: CDR1 SGHNT, CDR2 YYREEE (reference sequence). The chain's CDR3 is CASRGASLGGNTIYF. The CDR3 nucleotides read TGTGCCAGCAGAGGGGCCTCGCTTGGTGGAAACACCATATATTTT.

The chain carries TRBV4-1 and TRBJ1-4; no clear D gene. V lost 0 bases, J lost 7 bases, and 30 bases lay in between. The CDR3 totals 21 residues. Germline V gene data show CDR1 as MGHRA and CDR2 as YSYEKL. In DNA, the CDR3 is TGCGCCAGCAGCCAAGATCACTTCGCGGCAGACTCCGGCGGAGAGGGTGAAAAACTGTTTTTT. Amino acid sequence: CASSQDHFAADSGGEGEKLFF.

V and J are TRBV27 and TRBJ2-5, with a tentative D call TRBD1 (6 bases). V was clipped by 3 bases and J by 5 bases, with 22 bases between them. The CDR3 length is 17 residues. CDR1 and CDR2 (germline): MNHEY, SMNVEV (reference sequence). The CDR3 sequence is CASSFSSISQGMETQYF. CDR3 nucleotide sequence: TGTGCCAGCAGTTTCAGCTCCATAAGCCAGGGGATGGAGACCCAGTACTTC.

The V gene is TRBV5-1, the J gene TRBJ1-2; no clear D gene. The CDR3 spans 15 residues. Germline V CDR1 and CDR2: SGHRS, YFSETQ. Trimming removed 1 base from V and 4 bases from J, with 14 bases in between. CDR3 nucleotide sequence: TGCGCCAGCAGCTTGACGCTGGGTGGTGGCTATGGCTACACCTTC. Amino acid sequence: CASSLTLGGGYGYTF.